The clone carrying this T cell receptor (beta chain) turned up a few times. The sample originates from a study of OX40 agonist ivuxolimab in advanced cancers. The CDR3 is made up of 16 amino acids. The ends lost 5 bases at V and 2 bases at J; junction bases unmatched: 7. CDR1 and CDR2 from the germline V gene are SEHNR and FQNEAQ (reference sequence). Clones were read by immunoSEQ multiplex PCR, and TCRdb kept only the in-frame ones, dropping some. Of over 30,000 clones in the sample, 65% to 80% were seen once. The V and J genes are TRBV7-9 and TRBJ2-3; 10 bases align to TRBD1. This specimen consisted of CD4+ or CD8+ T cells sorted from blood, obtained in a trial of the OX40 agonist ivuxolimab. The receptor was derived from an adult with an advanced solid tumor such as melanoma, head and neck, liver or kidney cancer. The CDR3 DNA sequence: TGTGCCAGCAGCCAATTGGGACAGGGGTCCACAGATACGCAGTATTTT. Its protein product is CASSQLGQGSTDTQYF. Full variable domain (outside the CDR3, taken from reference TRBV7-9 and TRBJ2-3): DTGVSQNPRHKITKRGQNVTFRCDPISEHNRLYWYRQTLGQGPEFLTYFQNEAQLEKSRLLSDRFSAERPKGSFSTLEIQRTEQGDSAMYLCASSQLGQGSTDTQYFGPGTRLTVL.